This record concerns one T cell receptor beta chain sequence. Its antigen is unknown. The source of the sample is a study of OX40 agonist ivuxolimab in advanced cancers. Overall study: Administration of intravenous ivuxolimab to patients occurred every 2 weeks at 0.01 to 10 mg/kg.

Sequencing was performed with immunoSEQ multiplex PCR; in TCRdb, only in-frame clones are kept and a portion is missing. Found here are 15,000 to 20,000 clones, around 83% of them singletons; the top ten hold 13%. Overall study findings and caveats: In the 0.1 to 3.0 mg/kg range, CD4+ and CD8+ blood T cells had expanded clonally by week 6. Patients who responded partially at 0.1-3.0 mg/kg showed clonal expansion ranking among the lowest.

The V gene end was trimmed by 8 bases and the J gene end by 4 bases; junction bases not matched to a gene: 5. Germline CDR1 reads MNHEY; CDR2 reads SVGAGI. This CDR3 has 14 amino acids. The clonotype comes from an adult with an advanced solid tumor such as melanoma, head and neck, liver or kidney cancer. This chain joins TRBV6-5 and TRBJ2-2; the match to TRBD1 covers 9 bases. The sample in question was CD4+ or CD8+ T cells sorted from blood, obtained in a trial of the OX40 agonist ivuxolimab. In nucleotides, the CDR3 is TGTGCCAGCTGGGACAGGGTAACCACCGGGGAGCTGTTTTTT. Translating gives CASWDRVTTGELFF.